These 2 T cell receptor beta chains were sequenced from one sample in a study of cytomegalovirus exposure and HLA in healthy donors. PCR primers comprised 60 Vbeta and 13 Jbeta primers. The table came from immunoSEQ multiplex PCR; TCRdb's copy has only in-frame clones and leaves some out. The repertoire consists of over 100,000 clones, with around 78% occurring once and the leading ten covering approximately 2%. The material sequenced was PBMCs. The receptors were gathered from a female donor in good health and CMV-seropositive.

This chain links TRBV6-5 with TRBJ2-7, with 11 bases lining up with TRBD2. The J segment lost 3 bases and the V segment lost 7 bases, leaving 5 bases of the junction unmatched. This CDR3 region has 14 residues. Per germline, CDR1 MNHEY and CDR2 SVGAGI. The CDR3 DNA sequence: TGTGCCAGCACCAAAACTAGCGGGAGCTACGAGCAGTACTTC. Residues: CASTKTSGSYEQYF.

This chain joins TRBV12-5 and TRBJ1-4, with D unclear. CDR1 LGHNT and CDR2 FRNRAP come from the germline V gene. The V end lost 0 bases, the J end lost 8 bases, and 19 bases lay between the germline ends. The CDR3 sequence is 17 residues long. The CDR3 loop reads CASGLVPPVPVREKLFF. In DNA form, the CDR3 reads TGTGCTAGTGGTTTGGTTCCCCCCGTACCCGTGAGGGAAAAACTGTTTTTT.